The 18 T cell receptor beta chains below were found in one sample sequenced in a study of shared clonotypes between healthy human individuals. CD45RO-negative, CCR7-selected cells formed the naive CD8 fraction, which excluded terminally differentiated effector memory CD45RA+ cells. Only in-frame clones appear in the TCRdb table, and some are missing; sequencing was by immunoSEQ multiplex PCR. The sample contains roughly 1,800,000 clones, approximately 94% of which appear only once. Sequenced: naive CD8+ T cells sorted from blood. These receptors were obtained from a man younger than 35 in good health.

The chain has TRBV7-9 and TRBJ2-7, with D perhaps matching TRBD1 (5 bases). The germline V gene encodes CDR1 SEHNR and CDR2 FQNEAQ (reference sequence). Deletions cut 2 bases from V and 5 bases from J, with 16 bases between. There are 15 residues in the CDR3. The CDR3 loop reads CASSLPGFTLDEQYF. CDR3 sequence (DNA): TGTGCCAGCAGCTTACCAGGGTTTACTTTGGACGAGCAGTACTTC. Supplemented by reference TRBV7-9 and TRBJ2-7, the full variable domain reads DTGVSQNPRHKITKRGQNVTFRCDPISEHNRLYWYRQTLGQGPEFLTYFQNEAQLEKSRLLSDRFSAERPKGSFSTLEIQRTEQGDSAMYLCASSLPGFTLDEQYFGPGTRLTVT.

V is TRBV7-9 and J is TRBJ2-7; D might be TRBD1 or TRBD2, each matching 5 bases. The V gene's germline CDR1 is SEHNR and CDR2 FQNEAQ (reference sequence). This CDR3 has 15 amino acids. V lost 3 bases and J lost 2, with 14 bases in between. In nucleotides, the CDR3 is TGTGCCAGCAGCTTTTCCGGGACGGGCACCTACGAGCAGTACTTC. Its protein product is CASSFSGTGTYEQYF.

This clone was detected only once. The chain links TRBV28 to TRBJ1-2, with 8 nucleotides matching TRBD1. Germline loops: CDR1 MDHEN, CDR2 SYDVKM. CDR3 length equals 15 residues. J lost 5 bases, V lost 5 bases, and 10 bases had no gene match. CDR3 nucleotides: TGTGCCAGCAGTACCCGGACAGGGTGGGAGTATGGCTACACCTTC. It translates to CASSTRTGWEYGYTF.

V is TRBV6-6 and J is TRBJ2-3; no clear D gene. V shed 7 bases and J shed 2 bases, with 19 bases lying between them. The germline CDR1 and CDR2 sequences are MNHNY and SVGAGI (reference sequence). The CDR3 length is 16 residues. DNA of the CDR3: TGTGCCAGCACCCTGGTAGCCATTTTGATCACAGATACGCAGTATTTT. This gives the protein CASTLVAILITDTQYF.

This rearrangement joins TRBV5-1 to TRBJ2-3; TRBD2 aligns across 9 bases. CDR1 and CDR2 from the germline V gene are SGHRS and YFSETQ. The CDR3 sequence is 17 residues long. Trimming removed 7 bases from V and 4 bases from J; junction bases left unmatched: 16. The CDR3: CASDPVPAGGLSDTQYF. The DNA for the CDR3 is TGCGCCAGCGATCCGGTTCCGGCGGGGGGGTTATCAGATACGCAGTATTTT.

The chain couples TRBV10-1 to TRBJ2-2, with 10 bases aligning to TRBD2. Germline CDR1 and CDR2: WNHNN and SYGVQD (reference sequence). With 7 bases clipped from V and 7 bases from J, the junction kept 21 bases outside the gene matches. There are 19 residues in the CDR3. For the CDR3, the DNA is TGCGCCAGCATTTCCGACGCAGGGGGTCCGGGACTAGCGTACGGGGAGCTGTTTTTT. Its protein is CASISDAGGPGLAYGELFF.

This clone was seen only once. This sequence joins TRBV4-1 and TRBJ2-7; 10 bases are a match to TRBD2. CDR1 and CDR2 from the germline V gene are MGHRA and YSYEKL. The CDR3 covers 16 residues. The junction had 6 bases not matched to a gene; V was cut back by 0 bases and J by 4 bases. DNA for the CDR3: TGCGCCAGCAGCCAAGAAGGGGGGACTAGCGTGTACGAGCAGTACTTC. It is translated as CASSQEGGTSVYEQYF.

The rearrangement uses TRBV14 and TRBJ2-5; D is uncertain. The V end lost 0 bases, the J end lost 3 bases, and 11 bases lay between the germline ends. The germline V gene encodes CDR1 SGHDN and CDR2 FVKESK. The CDR3 is made up of 15 amino acids. The CDR3 DNA is TGTGCCAGCAGCCAAGATCTAGGGTTTGAAGAGACCCAGTACTTC. Translation gives CASSQDLGFEETQYF.

J is TRBJ2-3 and V is TRBV28; D gene ambiguous. V gave up 5 bases and J gave up 6 bases, with 9 bases separating them. The CDR3 runs to 12 residues. The germline gives CDR1 MDHEN, CDR2 SYDVKM. The CDR3 bases are TGTGCCAGCAGTCCACAAGAGGATACGCAGTATTTT. Its translation is CASSPQEDTQYF. The full variable domain, with the rest looked up from reference TRBV28 and TRBJ2-3, is DVKVTQSSRYLVKRTGEKVFLECVQDMDHENMFWYRQDPGLGLRLIYFSYDVKMKEKGDIPEGYSVSREKKERFSLILESASTNQTSMYLCASSPQEDTQYFGPGTRLTVL.

The genes are TRBV23-1 and TRBJ1-2; 12 positions match TRBD1. TRBV23-1 carries the ORF label, with uncertain function. This CDR3 spans 18 amino acids. Trimming at V came to 6 bases and at J to 2 bases, leaving 13 bases not matched to a gene. CDR3 sequence reads: CASSHNPGTGGFNYGYTF. The CDR3 region has the DNA TGCGCCAGCAGCCACAATCCAGGGACAGGGGGCTTCAACTATGGCTACACCTTC.

The rearrangement joins TRBV2 to TRBJ2-2, with 9 bases identical to TRBD1. CDR3 size: 16 residues. With V trimmed by 0 bases and J by 3 bases, 2 bases remained unmatched. CDR1 and CDR2 from the germline V gene are SNHLY and FYNNEI. CDR3 region: CASSEARDRDTGELFF. The CDR3 coding sequence is TGTGCCAGCAGTGAAGCCCGGGACAGGGACACCGGGGAGCTGTTTTTT.

The CDR3 sequence is CASSGGTATYEQYF. The CDR3 DNA reads TGTGCCAGCAGTGGGGGGACGGCTACCTACGAGCAGTACTTC. The chain is built from TRBV28 and TRBJ2-7; tentatively, D is TRBD2 (6 bases). The CDR3 has 14 amino acids. V was cut by 5 bases and J by 2 bases, with 13 bases left in between. Germline CDR1 MDHEN, CDR2 SYDVKM. Full variable domain (remainder filled in from reference TRBV28 and TRBJ2-7): DVKVTQSSRYLVKRTGEKVFLECVQDMDHENMFWYRQDPGLGLRLIYFSYDVKMKEKGDIPEGYSVSREKKERFSLILESASTNQTSMYLCASSGGTATYEQYFGPGTRLTVT.

The chain links TRBV14 to TRBJ2-5; D is uncertain. CDR3 length equals 13 residues. CDR1 SGHDN and CDR2 FVKESK come from the germline V gene. V lost 2 bases and J 5 bases, leaving 9 bases between the germline ends. The CDR3 here is CASSQWLAETQYF. Written as DNA, the CDR3 is TGTGCCAGCAGCCAATGGTTGGCGGAGACCCAGTACTTC.

The chain has TRBV19 and TRBJ2-4; D gene uncertain. The CDR3 has 15 residues. CDR1 is LNHDA, CDR2 SQIVND, per germline (reference sequence). With 3 bases removed from V and 1 base from J, the gap between germline ends came to 10 bases. The CDR3 DNA is TGTGCCAGTAGTATCCTAAGTGGGGCCAAAAACATTCAGTACTTC. Translated: CASSILSGAKNIQYF. Complete variable domain (other parts from reference TRBV19 and TRBJ2-4): DGGITQSPKYLFRKEGQNVTLSCEQNLNHDAMYWYRQDPGQGLRLIYYSQIVNDFQKGDIAEGYSVSREKKESFPLTVTSAQKNPTAFYLCASSILSGAKNIQYFGAGTRLSVL.

This chain links TRBV4-1 with TRBJ2-7; the match to TRBD2 covers 7 bases. J was trimmed by 2 bases and V by 5 bases; bases with no gene match: 3. Germline V gene data show CDR1 as MGHRA and CDR2 as YSYEKL. There are 13 residues in the CDR3. This CDR3 reads CASSSGTTYEQYF. The DNA for the CDR3 is TGCGCCAGCAGCTCCGGGACTACCTACGAGCAGTACTTC.

This sequence joins TRBV30 and TRBJ2-7; 8 bases line up with TRBD1. After removal of 5 bases from V and 6 bases from J, the junction contained 6 bases not matched to a gene. Germline CDR1 is GTSNPN and CDR2 is SVGIG (reference sequence). The CDR3 covers 12 residues. The CDR3 is CAWGGTGAEQYF. The CDR3 DNA is TGTGCCTGGGGAGGGACAGGTGCCGAGCAGTACTTC. Variable domain in full (rest from reference TRBV30 and TRBJ2-7): SQTIHQWPATLVQPVGSPLSLECTVEGTSNPNLYWYRQAAGRGLQLLFYSVGIGQISSEVPQNLSASRPQDRQFILSSKKLLLSDSGFYLCAWGGTGAEQYFGPGTRLTVT.

This chain joins TRBV25-1 and TRBJ2-3; D possibly uses TRBD1 or TRBD2 (5 bases each). In germline, CDR1 is MGHDK, CDR2 SYGVNS. The CDR3 length is 13 residues. Deletions cut 2 bases from V and 3 bases from J, with 6 bases between. The CDR3 nucleotides are TGTGCCAGCAGTGAAGAGGGGACAGATACGCAGTATTTT. Its translation: CASSEEGTDTQYF.

The J gene is TRBJ2-7, the V gene TRBV11-2, with D hard to call. Between the trimmed V and J ends, which lost 1 base and 6 bases, there was a span of 10 bases. CDR3 length: 13 residues. Germline values: CDR1 SGHAT, CDR2 FQNNGV. CDR3 DNA sequence: TGTGCCAGCAGCTTAGTCTCACCTGGCGAGCAGTACTTC. Translation: CASSLVSPGEQYF.